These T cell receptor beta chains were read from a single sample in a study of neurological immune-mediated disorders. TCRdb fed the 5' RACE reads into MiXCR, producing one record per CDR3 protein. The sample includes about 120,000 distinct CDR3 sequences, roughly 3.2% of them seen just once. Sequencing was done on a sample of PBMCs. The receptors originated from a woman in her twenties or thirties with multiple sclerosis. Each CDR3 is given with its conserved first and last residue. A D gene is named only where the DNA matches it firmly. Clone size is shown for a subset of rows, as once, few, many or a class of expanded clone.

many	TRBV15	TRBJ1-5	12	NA	CATSRDGQPQHF	TGTGCCACCAGCAGAGATGGTCAGCCCCAGCATTTT
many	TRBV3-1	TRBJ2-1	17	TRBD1	CASSQVGGQVPYNEQFF	TGTGCCAGCAGCCAAGTAGGGGGACAGGTACCATACAATGAGCAGTTCTTC
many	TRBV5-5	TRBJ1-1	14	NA	CASSMTASNTEAFF	TGTGCCAGCAGTATGACTGCCTCGAACACTGAAGCTTTCTTT
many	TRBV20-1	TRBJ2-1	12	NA	CSASGQNNEQFF	TGCAGTGCTAGCGGACAGAACAATGAGCAGTTCTTC
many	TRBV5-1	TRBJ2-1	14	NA	CASSLRTVNNEQFF	TGCGCCAGCAGCCTCCGGACGGTTAACAATGAGCAGTTCTTC
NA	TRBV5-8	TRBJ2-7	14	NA	CASSRSTNDYEQYF	TGTGCCAGCAGTCGTTCCACCAATGACTACGAGCAGTACTTC
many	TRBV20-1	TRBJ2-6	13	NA	CSALPSGANVLTF	TGCAGTGCCCTCCCTTCTGGGGCCAACGTCCTGACTTTC
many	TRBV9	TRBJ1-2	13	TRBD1	CASNRDSNYGYTF	TGTGCCAGTAACAGGGACAGCAACTATGGCTACACCTTC
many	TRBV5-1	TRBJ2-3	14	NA	CASSAYSGTDTQYF	TGCGCCAGCAGCGCGTACTCAGGGACAGATACGCAGTATTTT
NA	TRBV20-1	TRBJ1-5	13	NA	CSARDQSGRTQNF	TGCAGTGCTAGAGATCAGAGTGGAAGGACCCAGAATTTT
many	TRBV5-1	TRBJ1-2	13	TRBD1	CASSPDRDYGYTF	TGCGCCAGCAGCCCGGACAGGGACTATGGCTACACCTTC
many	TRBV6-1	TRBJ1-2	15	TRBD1	CASNSPGQGLNGYTF	TGTGCCAGCAATTCCCCGGGACAGGGTTTGAACGGCTACACCTTC
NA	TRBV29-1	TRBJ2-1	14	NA	CSVEDRVQMLEQFF	TGCAGCGTTGAAGATCGGGTACAGATGCTTGAGCAGTTCTTC
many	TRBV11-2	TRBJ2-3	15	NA	CASSLVWASTDTQYF	TGTGCCAGCAGCTTAGTGTGGGCCAGCACAGATACGCAGTATTTT
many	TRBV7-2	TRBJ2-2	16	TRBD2	CASKVAGAMNTGELFF	TGTGCCAGCAAAGTAGCGGGAGCCATGAACACCGGGGAGCTGTTTTTT
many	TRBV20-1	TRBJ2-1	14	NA	CSAGDKRSYNEQFF	TGCAGTGCCGGGGACAAGCGGTCCTACAATGAGCAGTTCTTC
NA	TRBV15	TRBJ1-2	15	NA	CATSREGQGIHGYTF	TGTGCCACCAGCAGAGAGGGGCAGGGAATTCATGGCTACACCTTC
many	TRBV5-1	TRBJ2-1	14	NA	CASSLEGPGNEQFF	TGCGCCAGCAGCTTGGAAGGGCCTGGGAATGAGCAGTTCTTC
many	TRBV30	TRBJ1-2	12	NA	CAWSVRGFGYTF	TGTGCCTGGAGTGTACGTGGGTTTGGCTACACCTTC
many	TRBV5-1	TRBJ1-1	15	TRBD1	CASSSTGTGYTEAFF	TGCGCCAGCAGCTCGACCGGGACAGGGTACACTGAAGCTTTCTTT
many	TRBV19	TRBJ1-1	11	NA	CASSVFTEAFF	TGTGCCAGTAGTGTTTTCACTGAAGCTTTCTTT
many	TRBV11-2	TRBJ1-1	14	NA	CASSLTGVRTEAFF	TGTGCCAGCAGCCTAACGGGGGTGAGGACTGAAGCTTTCTTT
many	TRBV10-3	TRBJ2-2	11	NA	CAIKSTGELFF	TGTGCCATCAAAAGTACCGGGGAGCTGTTTTTT
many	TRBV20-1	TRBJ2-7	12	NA	CSATGSSYEQYF	TGCAGTGCTACGGGCAGCTCCTACGAGCAGTACTTC
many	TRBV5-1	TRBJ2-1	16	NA	CASSLEMSSSYNEQFF	TGCGCCAGCAGCTTGGAAATGTCCTCCTCGTACAATGAGCAGTTCTTC
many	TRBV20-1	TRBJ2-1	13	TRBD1	CSAKTGVHNEQFF	TGCAGTGCCAAGACAGGGGTCCACAATGAGCAGTTCTTC
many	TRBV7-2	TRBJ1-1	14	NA	CASSLAGIGTEAFF	TGTGCCAGCAGCTTAGCGGGGATCGGCACTGAAGCTTTCTTT
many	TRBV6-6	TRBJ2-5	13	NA	CASNGQVQETQYF	TGTGCCAGCAACGGGCAGGTCCAAGAGACCCAGTACTTC
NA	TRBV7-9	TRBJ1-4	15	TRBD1	CASSGQGDSNEKLFF	TGTGCCAGCAGCGGCCAGGGGGATTCTAATGAAAAACTGTTTTTT
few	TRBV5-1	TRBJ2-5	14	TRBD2	CASSSAGAGETQYF	TGCGCCAGCAGCTCAGCGGGGGCAGGGGAGACCCAGTACTTC
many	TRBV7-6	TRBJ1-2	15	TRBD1	CASSATTGPDYGYTF	TGTGCCAGCAGCGCCACGACAGGGCCTGACTATGGCTACACCTTC
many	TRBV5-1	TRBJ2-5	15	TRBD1	CASSLGQGRKETQYF	TGCGCCAGCAGCTTGGGACAGGGAAGAAAGGAGACCCAGTACTTC
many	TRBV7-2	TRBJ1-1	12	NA	CASTSTDRQAFF	TGTGCCAGCACATCGACCGATCGGCAAGCTTTCTTT
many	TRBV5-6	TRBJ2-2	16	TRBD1	CASSLALGQGRGELFF	TGTGCCAGCAGCTTGGCCCTCGGACAGGGTCGCGGGGAGCTGTTTTTT
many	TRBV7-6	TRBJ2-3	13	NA	CASSLVPGDTQYF	TGTGCCAGCAGCCTAGTCCCTGGAGATACGCAGTATTTT
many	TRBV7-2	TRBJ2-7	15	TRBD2	CASSLGLAETYEQYF	TGTGCCAGCAGCTTGGGACTAGCGGAAACCTACGAGCAGTACTTC
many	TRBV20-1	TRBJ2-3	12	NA	CSATSRRDTQYF	TGCAGTGCTACTAGCAGGAGAGATACGCAGTATTTT
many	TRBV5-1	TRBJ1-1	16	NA	CASMVGLKPLSTEAFF	TGCGCCAGCATGGTGGGGCTGAAACCACTTTCCACTGAAGCTTTCTTT
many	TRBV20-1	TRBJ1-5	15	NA	CSASVGGNSNQPQHF	TGCAGTGCTAGCGTCGGGGGAAATAGCAATCAGCCCCAGCATTTT
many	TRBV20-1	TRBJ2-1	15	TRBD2	CSAAPSGNVYNEQFF	TGCAGTGCTGCTCCTAGCGGGAATGTCTACAATGAGCAGTTCTTC
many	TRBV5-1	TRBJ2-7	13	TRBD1	CASSLRGQGEQYF	TGCGCCAGCAGCTTGCGGGGACAGGGGGAGCAGTACTTC
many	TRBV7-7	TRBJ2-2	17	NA	CASSLAALAGGSGELFF	TGTGCCAGCAGCTTAGCTGCCCTAGCTGGAGGGTCCGGGGAGCTGTTTTTT
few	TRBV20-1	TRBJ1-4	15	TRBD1	CSARDIGQGNEKLFF	TGCAGTGCTAGAGATATCGGACAGGGAAATGAAAAACTGTTTTTT
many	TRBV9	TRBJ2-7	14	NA	CASTRGLAISEQYF	TGTGCCAGCACCCGGGGCCTAGCGATTTCCGAGCAGTACTTC
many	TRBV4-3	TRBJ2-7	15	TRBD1	CASSQGTGWSYEQYF	TGCGCCAGCAGCCAAGGGACAGGGTGGAGTTACGAGCAGTACTTC
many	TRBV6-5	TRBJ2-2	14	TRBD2	CASSPSGDPGELFF	TGTGCCAGCAGTCCCAGCGGGGATCCCGGGGAGCTGTTTTTT
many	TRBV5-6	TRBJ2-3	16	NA	CASSLAGSGLGDTQYF	TGTGCCAGCAGCTTGGCCGGGTCGGGTTTAGGAGATACGCAGTATTTT
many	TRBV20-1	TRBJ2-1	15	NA	CSARAFAGSYNEQFF	TGCAGTGCTAGAGCCTTCGCGGGGAGCTACAATGAGCAGTTCTTC
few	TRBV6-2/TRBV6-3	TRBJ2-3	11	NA	CATVGGDTQYF	TGTGCCACCGTCGGGGGAGATACGCAGTATTTT